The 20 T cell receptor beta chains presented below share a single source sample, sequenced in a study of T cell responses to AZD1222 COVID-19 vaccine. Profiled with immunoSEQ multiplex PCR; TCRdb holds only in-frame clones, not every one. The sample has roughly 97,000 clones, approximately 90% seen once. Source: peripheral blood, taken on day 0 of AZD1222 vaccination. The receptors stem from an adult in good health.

As DNA, the CDR3 is TGTGCCAGCAGTCCCCTAGGGACAGGGAAAGCCAAAAACATTCAGTACTTC. The encoded protein is CASSPLGTGKAKNIQYF. This chain links TRBV28 with TRBJ2-4; 9 nucleotides align to TRBD1. Germline V gene data show CDR1 as MDHEN and CDR2 as SYDVKM. This CDR3 comprises 17 residues. The V segment lost 5 bases and the J segment 0 bases; nucleotides outside the gene matches: 8.

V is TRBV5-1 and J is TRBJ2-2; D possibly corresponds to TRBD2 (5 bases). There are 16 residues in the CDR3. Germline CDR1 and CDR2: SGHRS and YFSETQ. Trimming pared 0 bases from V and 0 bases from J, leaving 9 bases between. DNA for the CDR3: TGCGCCAGCAGCTTGGAGGTCGGGGCGAACACCGGGGAGCTGTTTTTT. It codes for CASSLEVGANTGELFF.

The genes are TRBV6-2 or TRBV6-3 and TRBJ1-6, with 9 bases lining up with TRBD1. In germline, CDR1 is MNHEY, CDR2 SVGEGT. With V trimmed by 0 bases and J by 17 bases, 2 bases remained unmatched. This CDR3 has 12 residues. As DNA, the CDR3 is TGTGCCAGCAGTTACTCAGGACAGGGGATCCACTTT. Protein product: CASSYSGQGIHF.

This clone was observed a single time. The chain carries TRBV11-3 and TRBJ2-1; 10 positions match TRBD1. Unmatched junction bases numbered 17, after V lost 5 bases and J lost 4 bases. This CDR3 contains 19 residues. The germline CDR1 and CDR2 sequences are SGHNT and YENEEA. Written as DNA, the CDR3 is TGTGCCAGCAGCACGGCCGCACCGGGACAGGGGAGTGAGTACAATGAGCAGTTCTTC. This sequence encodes CASSTAAPGQGSEYNEQFF.

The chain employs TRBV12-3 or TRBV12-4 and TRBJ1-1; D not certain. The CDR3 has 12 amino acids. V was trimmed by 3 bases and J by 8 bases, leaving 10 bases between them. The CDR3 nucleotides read TGTGCCAGCAGTTTCCGGCCGACGGAAGCTTTCTTT. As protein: CASSFRPTEAFF.

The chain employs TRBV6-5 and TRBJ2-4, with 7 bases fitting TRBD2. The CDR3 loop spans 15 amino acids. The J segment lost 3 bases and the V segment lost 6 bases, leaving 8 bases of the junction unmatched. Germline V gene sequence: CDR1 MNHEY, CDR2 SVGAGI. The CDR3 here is CASRTGGIGKNIQYF. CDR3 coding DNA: TGTGCCAGCAGGACGGGGGGAATAGGCAAAAACATTCAGTACTTC.

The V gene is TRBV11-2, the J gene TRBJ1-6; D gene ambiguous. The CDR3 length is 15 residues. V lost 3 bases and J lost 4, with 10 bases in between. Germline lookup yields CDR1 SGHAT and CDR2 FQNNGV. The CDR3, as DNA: TGTGCCAGCAGCTTGGGTCGGCAGTATAATTCACCCCTCCACTTT. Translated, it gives CASSLGRQYNSPLHF. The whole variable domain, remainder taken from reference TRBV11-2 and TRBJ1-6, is EAGVAQSPRYKIIEKRQSVAFWCNPISGHATLYWYQQILGQGPKLLIQFQNNGVVDDSQLPKDRFSAERLKGVDSTLKIQPAKLEDSAVYLCASSLGRQYNSPLHFGNGTRLTVT.

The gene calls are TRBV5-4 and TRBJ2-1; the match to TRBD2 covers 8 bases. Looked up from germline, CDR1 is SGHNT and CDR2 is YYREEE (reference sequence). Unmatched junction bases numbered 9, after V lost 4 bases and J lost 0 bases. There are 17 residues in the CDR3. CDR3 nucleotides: TGTGCCAGCAGCCCCGGGAGCGGGAGCCCCTCCTACAATGAGCAGTTCTTC. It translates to CASSPGSGSPSYNEQFF. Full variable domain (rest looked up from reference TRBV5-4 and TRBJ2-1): ETGVTQSPTHLIKTRGQQVTLRCSSQSGHNTVSWYQQALGQGPQFIFQYYREEENGRGNFPPRFSGLQFPNYSSELNVNALELDDSALYLCASSPGSGSPSYNEQFFGPGTRLTVL.

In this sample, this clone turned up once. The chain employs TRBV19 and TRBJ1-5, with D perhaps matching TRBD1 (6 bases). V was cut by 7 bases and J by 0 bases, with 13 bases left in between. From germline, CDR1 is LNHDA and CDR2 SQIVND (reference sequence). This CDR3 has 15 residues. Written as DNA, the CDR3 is TGTGCCAGTACCCAGGACAGCTATAGCAATCAGCCCCAGCATTTT. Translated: CASTQDSYSNQPQHF.

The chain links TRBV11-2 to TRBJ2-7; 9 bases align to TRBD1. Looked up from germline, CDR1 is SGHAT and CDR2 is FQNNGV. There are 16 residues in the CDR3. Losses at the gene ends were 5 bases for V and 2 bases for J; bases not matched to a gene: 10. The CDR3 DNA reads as TGTGCCAGCAGCCCTGCTGGGACAGGGTTTGCCTACGAGCAGTACTTC. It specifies CASSPAGTGFAYEQYF. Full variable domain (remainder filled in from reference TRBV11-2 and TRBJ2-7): EAGVAQSPRYKIIEKRQSVAFWCNPISGHATLYWYQQILGQGPKLLIQFQNNGVVDDSQLPKDRFSAERLKGVDSTLKIQPAKLEDSAVYLCASSPAGTGFAYEQYFGPGTRLTVT.

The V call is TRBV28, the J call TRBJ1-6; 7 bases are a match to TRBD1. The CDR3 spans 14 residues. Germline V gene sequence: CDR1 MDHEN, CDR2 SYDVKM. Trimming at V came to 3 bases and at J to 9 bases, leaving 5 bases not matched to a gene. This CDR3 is CASSFLQGGSPLHF. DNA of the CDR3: TGTGCCAGCAGTTTTCTGCAGGGGGGTTCACCCCTCCACTTT.

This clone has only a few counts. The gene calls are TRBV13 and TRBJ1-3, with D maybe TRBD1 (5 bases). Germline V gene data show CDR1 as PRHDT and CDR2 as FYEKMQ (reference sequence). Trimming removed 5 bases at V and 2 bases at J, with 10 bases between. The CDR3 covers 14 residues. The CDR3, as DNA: TGTGCCAGCAGCCTTAGGGGCGCTGGAAACACCATATATTTT. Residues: CASSLRGAGNTIYF.

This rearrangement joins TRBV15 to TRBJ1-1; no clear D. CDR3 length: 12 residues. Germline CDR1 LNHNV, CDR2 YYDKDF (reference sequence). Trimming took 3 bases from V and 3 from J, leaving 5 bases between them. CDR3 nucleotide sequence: TGTGCCACCAGCAGTATGCACACTGAAGCTTTCTTT. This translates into CATSSMHTEAFF.

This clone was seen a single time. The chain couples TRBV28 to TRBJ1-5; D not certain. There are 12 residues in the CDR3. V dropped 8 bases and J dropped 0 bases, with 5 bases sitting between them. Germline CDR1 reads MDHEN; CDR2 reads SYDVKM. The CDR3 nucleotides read TGTGCCAGCTGTTATAGCAATCAGCCCCAGCATTTT. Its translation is CASCYSNQPQHF. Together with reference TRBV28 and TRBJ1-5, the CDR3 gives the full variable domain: DVKVTQSSRYLVKRTGEKVFLECVQDMDHENMFWYRQDPGLGLRLIYFSYDVKMKEKGDIPEGYSVSREKKERFSLILESASTNQTSMYLCASCYSNQPQHFGDGTRLSIL.

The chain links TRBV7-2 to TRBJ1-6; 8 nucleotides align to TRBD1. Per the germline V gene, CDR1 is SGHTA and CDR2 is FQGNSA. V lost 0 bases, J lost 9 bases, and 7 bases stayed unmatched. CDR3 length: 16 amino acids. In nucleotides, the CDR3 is TGTGCCAGCAGCTTAGCGCCCCAGGGGGCGAGTTCACCCCTCCACTTT. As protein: CASSLAPQGASSPLHF.

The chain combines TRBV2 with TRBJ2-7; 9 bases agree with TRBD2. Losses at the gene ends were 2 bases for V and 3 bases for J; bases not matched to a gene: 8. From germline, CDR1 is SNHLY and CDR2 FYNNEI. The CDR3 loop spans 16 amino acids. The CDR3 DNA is TGTGCCAGCAGTGAAACGGGGCGGGAGGGACTCTACGAGCAGTACTTC. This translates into CASSETGREGLYEQYF. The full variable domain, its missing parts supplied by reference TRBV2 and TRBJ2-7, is EPEVTQTPSHQVTQMGQEVILRCVPISNHLYFYWYRQILGQKVEFLVSFYNNEISEKSEIFDDQFSVERPDGSNFTLKIRSTKLEDSAMYFCASSETGREGLYEQYFGPGTRLTVT.

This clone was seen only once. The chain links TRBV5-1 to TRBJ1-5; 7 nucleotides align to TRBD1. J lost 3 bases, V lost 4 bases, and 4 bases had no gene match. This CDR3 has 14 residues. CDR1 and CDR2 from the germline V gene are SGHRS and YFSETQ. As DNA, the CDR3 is TGCGCCAGCAGCCCAACAGGGGACAATCAGCCCCAGCATTTT. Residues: CASSPTGDNQPQHF.

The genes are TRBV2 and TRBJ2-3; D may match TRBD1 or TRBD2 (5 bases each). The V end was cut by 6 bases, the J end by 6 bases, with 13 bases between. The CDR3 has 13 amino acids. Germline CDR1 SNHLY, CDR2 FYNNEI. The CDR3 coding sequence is TGTGCCAGCAGCGGGGCTCTTTGGGATACGCAGTATTTT. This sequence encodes CASSGALWDTQYF. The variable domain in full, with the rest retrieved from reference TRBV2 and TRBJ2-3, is EPEVTQTPSHQVTQMGQEVILRCVPISNHLYFYWYRQILGQKVEFLVSFYNNEISEKSEIFDDQFSVERPDGSNFTLKIRSTKLEDSAMYFCASSGALWDTQYFGPGTRLTVL.

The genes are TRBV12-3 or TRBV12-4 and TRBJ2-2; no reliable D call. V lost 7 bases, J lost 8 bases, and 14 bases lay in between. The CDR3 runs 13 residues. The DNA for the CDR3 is TGTGCCAGCAATCCGCTCCGGCTTGGGGAGCTGTTTTTT. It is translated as CASNPLRLGELFF.

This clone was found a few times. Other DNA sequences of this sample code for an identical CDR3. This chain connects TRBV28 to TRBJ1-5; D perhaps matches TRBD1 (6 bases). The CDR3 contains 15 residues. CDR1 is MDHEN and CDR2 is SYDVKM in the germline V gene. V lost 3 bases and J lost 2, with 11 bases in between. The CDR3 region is CASSLEGVGNQPQHF. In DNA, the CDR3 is TGTGCCAGCAGTTTGGAGGGGGTAGGCAATCAGCCCCAGCATTTT.